Listed below are T cell receptor beta chains from one sample, sequenced in a study of identical twins. MiXCR, run by TCRdb on the 5' RACE reads, gives a single entry per CDR3 protein. In the table there are approximately 590,000 distinct CDR3 sequences, 9.5% to 10% of which are singletons. This sample was shared with a second study, whose subject was yellow fever vaccine responses in identical twins.

Material: PBMCs. These receptors came from a woman aged 18 to 35 in good health. Each CDR3 is given with its conserved first and last residue. Fields, in order: D gene, V gene, CDR3 length, clone size, J gene, CDR3 DNA, CDR3 protein. D genes are given only for firm matches. A row's size may be missing; if present it is once, few, many or a size class.

NA	TRBV10-3	11	NA	TRBJ2-1	TGTGCCATCAGTGATCGGGATGAGCAGTTCTTC	CAISDRDEQFF
TRBD1	TRBV6-7	18	NA	TRBJ2-1	TGTGCCAGCAGTTACTCGAAGGTGGGGCGAGCAGGGGGCAATGAGCAGTTCTTC	CASSYSKVGRAGGNEQFF
NA	TRBV27	12	few	TRBJ2-1	TGTGCCAGCAGTGCTAGCTCCTATGAGCAGTTCTTC	CASSASSYEQFF
NA	TRBV5-1	13	many	TRBJ2-2	TGCGCCAGCAGCTTGGAGACAGCCGGGGAGCTGTTTTTT	CASSLETAGELFF
NA	TRBV6-5	15	NA	TRBJ1-5	TGTGCCAGCAGTTACTCGGAGGGGGGCGGACAGCCCCAGCATTTT	CASSYSEGGGQPQHF
TRBD2	TRBV20-1	15	few	TRBJ2-4	TGCAGTGCTAGAGTTAGCGGGATGGCCAAAAACATTCAGTACTTC	CSARVSGMAKNIQYF
TRBD1	TRBV29-1	12	few	TRBJ1-1	TGCAGCGTCCGGGACAGCTCATTTGAAGCTTTCTTT	CSVRDSSFEAFF
NA	TRBV12-5	13	many	TRBJ2-7	TGTGCTAGTGGTTTAACCCCGGGGTACGAGCAGTACTTC	CASGLTPGYEQYF
NA	TRBV20-1	14	many	TRBJ1-3	TGCAGTGCTAGAGTCCGGGACGGGATTTCCCCCATATATTTT	CSARVRDGISPIYF
TRBD1	TRBV7-9	12	NA	TRBJ1-2	TGTGCCAGCAGCCGGGACAGCGATGGCTACACCTTC	CASSRDSDGYTF
NA	TRBV4-3	15	many	TRBJ2-4	TGCGCCAGCAGCCAAGATACGGCAGATGGGGGCATTCAGTACTTC	CASSQDTADGGIQYF
NA	TRBV6-5	15	many	TRBJ1-5	TGTGCCAGCAGTTACTCGCCAGGGCCCAATCAGCCCCAGCATTTT	CASSYSPGPNQPQHF
TRBD2	TRBV20-1	14	many	TRBJ2-3	TGCAGTGCTAGAGAGAGACTAGCGGGAGGTACTCAGTATTTT	CSARERLAGGTQYF
NA	TRBV12-3/TRBV12-4	14	NA	TRBJ2-1	TGTGCCAGCAGTCCCTCCACCGGGGCGGATGAGCAGTTCTTC	CASSPSTGADEQFF
NA	TRBV21-1	17	once	TRBJ2-2	NA	CASSKAGQGAGRGAVFF
TRBD1	TRBV27	12	NA	TRBJ2-7	TGTGCCAGCTGGGACAGGACCTACGAGCAGTACTTC	CASWDRTYEQYF
TRBD1	TRBV5-5	14	many	TRBJ1-6	TGTGCCAGCAGCTACGGGACAGGGCTCTCACCCCTCCACTTT	CASSYGTGLSPLHF
NA	TRBV27	13	many	TRBJ2-5	TGTGCCAGCAGGGACACCAACAGGGAGACCCAGTACTTC	CASRDTNRETQYF
NA	TRBV20-1	14	many	TRBJ2-7	TGCAGTGCTAGAGCCGCTAGAACCACCTACGAGCAGTACTTC	CSARAARTTYEQYF
TRBD1	TRBV20-1	16	NA	TRBJ2-1	TGCAGTGCTAGATCCAGGACAGGGGTTTCCTACAATGAGCAGTTCTTC	CSARSRTGVSYNEQFF
NA	TRBV12-3/TRBV12-4	13	NA	TRBJ2-2	TGTGCCAGCAGACGGGCCGGCACCGGGGAGCTGTTTTTT	CASRRAGTGELFF
TRBD2	TRBV15	19	few	TRBJ2-2	TGTGCCACCAGAGCCCATTTTAGCGGGGGGGACCCGGACACCGGGGAGCTGTTTTTT	CATRAHFSGGDPDTGELFF
TRBD1	TRBV28	14	few	TRBJ2-5	TGTGCCAGCAGTTCTCAGGGGGCGGAGGAGACCCAGTACTTC	CASSSQGAEETQYF
NA	TRBV29-1	14	NA	TRBJ2-3	TGCAGCGTCGTGACTGGGGGGCGGTCAGATACGCAGTATTTT	CSVVTGGRSDTQYF
TRBD2	TRBV12-3/TRBV12-4	15	NA	TRBJ2-1	TGTGCCAGCAGTGTACTAGCGGTCAGGGCCAATGAGCAGTTCTTC	CASSVLAVRANEQFF
TRBD2	TRBV28	15	once	TRBJ2-1	TGTGCCAGCAGTCGGGCGGGGGGGGACTACAATGAGCAGTTCTTC	CASSRAGGDYNEQFF
NA	TRBV5-1	13	many	TRBJ2-1	TGCGCCAGCAGCTTGGTTATCAGTACAGAGCAGTTCTTC	CASSLVISTEQFF
NA	TRBV6-1	15	many	TRBJ2-2	TGTGCCAGCAGCCGGAATTTGTTTAGCACCGGGGAGCTGTTTTTT	CASSRNLFSTGELFF